This T cell receptor beta chain was captured in a study of cytomegalovirus exposure and HLA in healthy donors. Study results and limitations: Beyond CMV serostatus, there was no information to go on about immune exposure. The study carried out a later analysis of TCR beta sequences. It associated approximately 17,000 of them with specific HLA alleles at a false discovery rate of 0.05. Accurate prediction of most subjects' HLA-A and HLA-B alleles from TCR beta sequences was reported. In vitro confirmation showed a few CMV-associated chains to be CMV antigen specific.

The PCR was carried out with 60 Vbeta primers and 13 Jbeta primers. The repertoire was sequenced with immunoSEQ multiplex PCR; TCRdb's copy has only in-frame clones and lacks some. Among some 150,000 clones listed, roughly 70% were seen once. A word on this clone: Its antigen is unknown.

Sequencing used PBMCs. This receptor was taken from a woman aged 25 to 45 in good health and CMV-seronegative.

The CDR3 DNA sequence: TGCGCCAGCAGCTTAGGACAGGGTTATGAAGCTTTCTTT. Translation: CASSLGQGYEAFF. V gene TRBV5-1 combines with J gene TRBJ1-1; 8 bases are shared with TRBD1. Germline CDR1 reads SGHRS; CDR2 reads YFSETQ. The CDR3 is 13 amino acids. V lost 2 bases, J lost 7 bases, and 4 bases stayed unmatched.